The text below deals with one T cell receptor (beta chain). Germline V gene lookup returns CDR1 LGHDT and CDR2 YNNKEL (reference sequence). The V gene lost 4 bases and the J gene lost 5 bases, with 21 bases spanning the gap. The CDR3 sequence is 17 residues long. This sample is part of a study of blood T cell repertoires in COVID-19. Study at large: Samples of COVID-19 (acute and convalescent) were obtained from the United States, Italy and Spain.

Methods used by the authors: Estimation of nucleated cell counts relied on the amplification of reference gene primers. The repertoire was sequenced with immunoSEQ multiplex PCR; TCRdb's copy has only in-frame clones and lacks some. That table is the source of V, J and clone size, and D and trimming were worked out from the DNA. Of 140,000 to 150,000 clones detected, about 87% appear once; the ten largest clones hold approximately 2.5%. The sequenced sample was peripheral blood. The rearrangement joins TRBV3-1 (or the pseudogene TRBV3-2) to TRBJ2-1; possibly TRBD2 for D (6 bases). The receptor's source is a human donor with COVID-19, enrolled during active disease. The donor label of this sample is uncertain. The DNA of the CDR3 is TGTGCCAGCAGCCCGACTAGTATTCGACCAGTAAACAATGAGCAGTTCTTC. This translates into CASSPTSIRPVNNEQFF.